This TCR beta chain was recorded in a study of T cells in tuberculosis. Sequenced by immunoSEQ multiplex PCR; TCRdb stores in-frame clones only, minus some. The data hold 20,000 to 25,000 clones, with more than 95% observed a single time. The CDR3 contains 16 residues. V gave up 4 bases and J gave up 0 bases, with 12 bases separating them. Germline V gene data show CDR1 as SGHAT and CDR2 as FQNNGV. Input material: PBMCs. V is TRBV11-2 and J is TRBJ2-2; TRBD1 might be the D (5 bases). This clonotype originated in a donor aged 10 to 29 with latent tuberculosis or without tuberculosis infection. The CDR3 here is CASSSYRLSNTGELFF. The CDR3, as DNA: TGTGCCAGCAGCTCTTACAGGTTATCGAACACCGGGGAGCTGTTTTTT.